The 13 T cell receptor beta chains given below trace back to one sample, sequenced in a study of T cell responses to AZD1222 COVID-19 vaccine. This table comes from immunoSEQ multiplex PCR, and its TCRdb copy is limited to in-frame clones, with some not included. The data show about 170,000 clones, approximately 92% seen once. The source material was peripheral blood, sampled on day 0 of AZD1222 vaccination. These receptor sequences come from an adult in good health.

J is TRBJ1-2 and V is TRBV3-1 (or the pseudogene TRBV3-2); TRBD1 matches at 7 bases. V was pared by 3 bases and J by 4 bases, with 8 bases of the junction left unmatched. The CDR3 totals 15 residues. CDR1 is LGHDT, CDR2 YNNKEL, per germline (reference sequence). This CDR3 is CASSQRDSASYGYTF. CDR3 bases: TGTGCCAGCAGCCAGCGGGACAGTGCCAGCTATGGCTACACCTTC.

The chain has TRBV11-2 and TRBJ1-4; TRBD1 matches at 9 bases. This CDR3 contains 17 residues. With V trimmed by 7 bases and J by 8 bases, 17 bases remained unmatched. The germline V gene has CDR1 SGHAT and CDR2 FQNNGV. CDR3 DNA: TGTGCCAGCACCCCAGGTGACCCGGGACAGGGAGGAGAAAAACTGTTTTTT. It specifies CASTPGDPGQGGEKLFF.

V usage is TRBV19 and J usage is TRBJ2-2; TRBD1 agrees at 8 bases. The length of the CDR3 is 14 residues. Trimming cost V 10 bases and J 0 bases; bases outside gene matches: 4. The germline V gene encodes CDR1 LNHDA and CDR2 SQIVND (reference sequence). The CDR3, as DNA: TGTGCCACCCGGACAGGGACGAACACCGGGGAGCTGTTTTTT. This sequence encodes CATRTGTNTGELFF.

The V and J genes are TRBV7-8 and TRBJ2-1; 12 positions agree with TRBD2. The CDR3 has 15 residues. Germline-derived CDR1 and CDR2 are SGHVS and FQNEAQ. The J segment lost 8 bases and the V segment lost 6 bases, leaving 8 bases of the junction unmatched. The chain's CDR3 is CASSAGLAGKYEQFF. The CDR3 DNA follows: TGTGCCAGCAGTGCCGGACTAGCGGGGAAGTATGAGCAGTTCTTC.

V usage is TRBV7-9 and J usage is TRBJ1-1; TRBD1 might be the D (6 bases). V dropped 4 bases and J dropped 4 bases, with 10 bases sitting between them. Germline CDR1 and CDR2: SEHNR and FQNEAQ (reference sequence). The CDR3 sequence is 13 residues long. CDR3 region: CASSSQGRTEAFF. CDR3 DNA: TGTGCCAGCAGCTCGCAGGGGCGCACTGAAGCTTTCTTT.

This clone has just one count. This rearrangement joins TRBV19 to TRBJ2-2; D might be TRBD1 or TRBD2, each matching 5 bases. This CDR3 has 14 amino acids. Looked up from germline, CDR1 is LNHDA and CDR2 is SQIVND (reference sequence). Trimming pared 0 bases from V and 5 bases from J, leaving 7 bases between. As DNA, the CDR3 is TGTGCCAGTAGTATAGAGGGGGTAACCGGGGAGCTGTTTTTT. It yields the protein CASSIEGVTGELFF.

The chain recombines TRBV28 with TRBJ2-7; D possibly uses TRBD1 or TRBD2 (6 bases each). Germline values: CDR1 MDHEN, CDR2 SYDVKM. CDR3 length: 14 residues. V was clipped by 8 bases and J by 4 bases, with 18 bases between them. The chain's CDR3 is CASVTPRGRYEQYF. In DNA, the CDR3 is TGTGCCAGCGTCACCCCTCGGGGGCGATACGAGCAGTACTTC.

The V gene is TRBV4-1, the J gene TRBJ1-2; D is perhaps TRBD1 (6 bases). V lost 3 bases and J 10 bases, leaving 12 bases between the germline ends. Germline V gene data show CDR1 as MGHRA and CDR2 as YSYEKL. CDR3 length: 12 amino acids. In nucleotides, the CDR3 is TGCGCCAGCAGCCACCGAGACAGGCCCTACACCTTC. This translates into CASSHRDRPYTF.

The J gene is TRBJ1-2, the V gene TRBV10-1; possibly TRBD1 for D (6 bases). This CDR3 comprises 13 residues. V lost 4 bases, J lost 4 bases, and 10 bases lay in between. Germline V lookup: CDR1 WNHNN, CDR2 SYGVQD (reference sequence). The CDR3 protein is CASSGQEGYGYTF. For the CDR3, the DNA is TGCGCCAGCAGTGGACAGGAAGGCTATGGCTACACCTTC.

V gene TRBV7-9 combines with J gene TRBJ1-6; D unclear. The CDR3 runs 14 residues. CDR1 and CDR2 from the germline V gene are SEHNR and FQNEAQ (reference sequence). The V end lost 5 bases, the J end lost 10 bases, and 15 bases lay between the germline ends. The CDR3 is CASSPESTKSPLHF. CDR3 sequence (DNA): TGTGCCAGCAGCCCCGAGTCCACAAAGTCACCCCTCCACTTT.

The chain is built from TRBV2 and TRBJ2-5, with 12 bases identical to TRBD2. The CDR3 contains 17 residues. Germline-derived CDR1 and CDR2 are SNHLY and FYNNEI. V was clipped by 2 bases and J by 0 bases; unmatched bases: 4. DNA for the CDR3: TGTGCCAGCAGTGAACTGACTAGCGGGGGCCACCAAGAGACCCAGTACTTC. Translated, it gives CASSELTSGGHQETQYF.

This chain uses TRBV9 with TRBJ2-1, with TRBD2 identical over 11 bases. The CDR3 contains 17 residues. V dropped 0 bases and J dropped 10; count of bases not matched to a gene: 12. Germline V CDR1 and CDR2: SGDLS, YYNGEE. This CDR3 reads CASSVDPLAGGVGEQFF. The CDR3 DNA sequence: TGTGCCAGCAGCGTAGATCCTCTAGCGGGGGGTGTTGGGGAGCAGTTCTTC. The entire variable domain, with the rest obtained from reference TRBV9 and TRBJ2-1, is as follows: DSGVTQTPKHLITATGQRVTLRCSPRSGDLSVYWYQQSLDQGLQFLIQYYNGEERAKGNILERFSAQQFPDLHSELNLSSLELGDSALYFCASSVDPLAGGVGEQFFGPGTRLTVL.

This sequence joins TRBV6-5 and TRBJ1-2, with D uncertain. Germline lookup yields CDR1 MNHEY and CDR2 SVGAGI. V was cut by 7 bases and J by 4 bases, with 13 bases left in between. The CDR3 is 13 amino acids. The CDR3 loop reads CASTTGSFYGYTF. The CDR3 nucleotides are TGTGCCAGCACCACGGGGAGTTTCTATGGCTACACCTTC.